This TCR beta chain was identified in a study of shared clonotypes between healthy human individuals. V gave up 3 bases and J gave up 6 bases; unmatched junction bases: 13. CDR1 and CDR2 from the germline V gene are MNHEY and SMNVEV (reference sequence). This CDR3 has 17 residues. TCRdb's copy holds only in-frame clones and misses some; the assay was immunoSEQ multiplex PCR. The sample records over a million clones, roughly 96% being singletons. Naive CD45RA+ and memory CD45RA-negative subsets were split from CD4+ cells. The chain recombines TRBV27 with TRBJ2-3; the match to TRBD2 covers 9 bases. The sample consisted of naive CD4+ T cells sorted from blood. As for subset: CD45RA+ positively selected. The sequence was obtained from a man aged 30 to 39 in good health. The CDR3 nucleotides read TGTGCCAGCAGTTTTAAGACGGTGGCTAGCGGGAACGATACGCAGTATTTT. Protein product: CASSFKTVASGNDTQYF.